The rows below give T cell receptor beta chains drawn from one sample of a study of cytomegalovirus exposure and HLA in healthy donors. Profiled with immunoSEQ multiplex PCR; TCRdb holds only in-frame clones, not every one. The table for this sample gives 45,000 to 60,000 clones. Source material: PBMCs. Receptors originate from a male donor in good health and CMV-seronegative. Each CDR3 is given with its conserved first and last residue. The order of the fields is V gene, D gene, J gene, CDR3 protein, CDR3 DNA. The D gene is left open where the match is weak.

>TRBV18|NA|TRBJ1-1
CASSPPSPSGNTEAFF
TGTGCCAGCTCACCACCGAGCCCCTCAGGGAACACTGAAGCTTTCTTT
>TRBV6-1|TRBD1|TRBJ2-5
CASSSGTGGRETQYF
TGTGCCAGCAGCTCCGGGACAGGGGGGAGAGAGACCCAGTACTTC
>TRBV9|NA|TRBJ1-3
CASSSSNRQALSGNTIYF
TGTGCCAGCAGCTCTTCAAATCGGCAGGCCCTCTCTGGAAACACCATATATTTT
>TRBV5-4|TRBD1|TRBJ2-7
CASSTRDRYEQYF
TGTGCCAGCAGCACTCGGGACAGATACGAGCAGTACTTC
>TRBV5-4|NA|TRBJ2-7
CASSSDTAYEQYF
TGTGCCAGCAGCTCGGACACCGCTTACGAGCAGTACTTC
>TRBV28|NA|TRBJ1-1
CASRGTRATGTEAFF
TGTGCCAGCAGGGGGACAAGAGCAACGGGGACTGAAGCTTTCTTT
>TRBV4-1|TRBD2|TRBJ2-1
CASSQGAGGRWENEQFF
TGCGCCAGCAGCCAAGGGGCGGGAGGCAGGTGGGAAAATGAGCAGTTCTTC
>TRBV13|TRBD1|TRBJ1-2
CASSLARGPNYGYTF
TGTGCCAGCAGCTTAGCTAGGGGGCCTAACTATGGCTACACCTTC
>TRBV18|TRBD1|TRBJ1-2
CASSPPGTVLGYGYTF
TGTGCCAGCTCACCACCCGGGACAGTCCTTGGCTATGGCTACACCTTC
>TRBV4-2|NA|TRBJ1-4
CASSQVARQRNEKLFF
TGTGCCAGCAGCCAAGTTGCGAGACAGCGTAATGAAAAACTGTTTTTT
>TRBV19|TRBD1|TRBJ1-2
CASSAWTGGDYGYTF
TGTGCCAGTAGTGCATGGACAGGGGGCGACTATGGCTACACCTTC
>TRBV6-1|NA|TRBJ2-3
CASSMGGTDTQYF
TGTGCCAGCAGTATGGGCGGCACAGATACGCAGTATTTT
>TRBV7-6|NA|TRBJ2-6
CASSVPYSSGANVLTF
TGTGCCAGCAGCGTCCCTTACAGTTCCGGGGCCAACGTCCTGACTTTC
>TRBV15|NA|TRBJ1-3
CATSRGRGTLGAGNTIYF
TGTGCCACCAGCAGAGGACGAGGGACTTTGGGTGCTGGAAACACCATATATTTT